The following is a T cell receptor beta chain sequence with its context. This clonotype has ten or more counts. Its specific antigen is unknown. Qualities for individual bases were not recorded, and no much larger clone is one base off. cDNA was synthesized by template-switch 5'RACE using a primer carrying a 10-nucleotide random unique molecular identifier by which each TCR transcript was tagged. Every sequencing run covered 15-18 subjects and yielded more than 160 million TCR-beta sequences. The RNeasy kit was used to extract total RNA. The KAPA Real-time Library Amplification kit was used to amplify TCR-beta VDJ regions with primers for the TCR constant region and the 5'RACE anchor. A first PCR added sample indexes and Illumina adaptors, and a second PCR then raised library yield. After Ampure bead purification, the TCR product of roughly 650 bp was size-selected on a 2% E-gel SizeSelection system. Before pooling, library quality was assessed on a Bioanalyzer, concentration was determined with Qubit, and library quantification was performed with the Kapa Library Quantification kit. An Illumina HiSeq 2500 sequenced the libraries paired-end 2 x 150 bp. To increase sequence diversity, roughly 25-31% phiX was spiked into each library pool. On the study's bioinformatics: Quality-filtered reads were processed with the UMI-based MiGEC pipeline, which removed over 85% of raw TCR sequences during error correction. VDJ genes were aligned to IMGT germline references, and clonotypes were defined by unique CDR3 amino acid sequence plus V-J genes. VDJtools evaluated clonal expansion, Shannon diversity and CDR3 relatedness (CalcPairwiseDistances, ClusterSamples); CLCbio workbench built phylogenetic trees. Expanded clones were defined as having at least 8 unique UMIs, based on coefficient-of-variation modelling across technical triplicates. TCRdb redid the processing of the public reads, applying fastp at Q25 and MiXCR, and retained in-frame beta chains. One record per CDR3 amino acid sequence lists the most common genes and DNA. TCRdb, not the authors, supplied the V and J calls. The table for this sample lists 55,000 to 65,000 distinct CDR3 sequences; around 11% of them were counted only once. Jointly, the top ten make up 5% to 8.5% of the sample.

This entry comes from a study of neurological immune-mediated disorders (dated 2019 in TCRdb). Study-level background: The study compared peripheral blood TCR-beta repertoires of HTLV-I-associated myelopathy (HAM/TSP) patients, multiple sclerosis patients and healthy controls using UMI-based sequencing. The roughly 110 TCR-beta libraries included longitudinal samples, technical triplicates and paired sorted CD4+ and CD8+ T-cell subsets alongside PBMC samples. Longitudinal HAM/TSP and healthy donors had 3 time-points each (roughly 3-40 month intervals). Of the 70 or so subjects in the cohort, about 14 were HAM/TSP patients, 34 were multiple sclerosis patients, and around 20 were healthy controls. What the research found in general, with its limitations: No identical CDR3 amino acid sequences were found to be shared among expanded clones across subjects, suggesting that TCR-beta repertoires were private in all groups. TCR clonal expansion was highest in HAM/TSP patients and lowest in MS patients, with MS patients falling below even healthy controls.

The intended sense of this specimen's time point label: longitudinal time-point 1 (baseline). For unsorted PBMC libraries, 2 million PBMCs were used after storage in RNAlater at -80 degrees C until RNA extraction. PBMCs were separated from peripheral blood using Ficoll-Hypaque density gradient centrifugation and then cryopreserved in liquid nitrogen. V is pruned by 5 bases and J by 1 base, leaving 4 bases of the junction without a gene match. From its cysteine to its phenylalanine, the CDR3 spans 14 amino acids. Only CDR3 DNA remains: 42 bases, in frame from the first base. Sample: PBMCs. This clonotype was obtained from a male donor with HTLV-1-associated myelopathy (HAM/TSP). The receptor chain draws on TRBV12-3 or TRBV12-4 and TRBJ2-5; 7 central bases correspond to TRBD1. The CDR3 is CASSLTGIQETQYF. Here is the DNA: TGTGCCAGCAGTCTGACAGGGATCCAAGAGACCCAGTACTTC.